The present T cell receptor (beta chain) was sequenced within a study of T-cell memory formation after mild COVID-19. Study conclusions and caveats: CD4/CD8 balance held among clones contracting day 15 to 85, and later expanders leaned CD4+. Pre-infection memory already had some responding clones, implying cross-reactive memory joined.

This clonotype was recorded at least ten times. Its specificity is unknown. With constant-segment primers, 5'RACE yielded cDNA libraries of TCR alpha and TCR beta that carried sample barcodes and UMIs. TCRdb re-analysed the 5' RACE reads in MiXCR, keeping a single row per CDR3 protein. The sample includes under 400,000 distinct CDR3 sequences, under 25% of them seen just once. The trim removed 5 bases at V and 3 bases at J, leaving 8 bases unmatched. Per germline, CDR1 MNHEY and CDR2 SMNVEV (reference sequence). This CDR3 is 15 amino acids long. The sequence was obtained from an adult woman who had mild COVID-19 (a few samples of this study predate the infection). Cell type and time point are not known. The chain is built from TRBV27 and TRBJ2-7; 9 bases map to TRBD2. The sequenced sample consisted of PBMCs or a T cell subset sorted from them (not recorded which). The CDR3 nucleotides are TGTGCCAGCAGTCCCTCGAGTAGCGGGAGCTACGAGCAGTACTTC. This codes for CASSPSSSGSYEQYF.